Given below is one T cell receptor (beta chain) in context. Its antigen is still unknown. The PCR was carried out with 60 Vbeta primers and 13 Jbeta primers. Assay used: immunoSEQ multiplex PCR; TCRdb lists only in-frame clones, some missing. The data show 120,000 or so clones, around three quarters seen once. This entry belongs to a study of cytomegalovirus exposure and HLA in healthy donors. In the study overall: Early on, a data release was issued that held 80 million or so unique TCRs from HLA-typed donors.

General study points: Presence/absence analyses assumed roughly uniform sequencing depth across donors, which may not hold. Most TCR sequences were uncommon, yet certain public TCRs appeared in many donors. 87-base-pair reads could not separate some V segments, including TRBV6-2 and TRBV6-3.

Germline-derived CDR1 and CDR2 are LNHDA and SQIVND (reference sequence). Trimming took 0 bases from V and 7 from J, leaving 8 bases between them. This CDR3 comprises 13 residues. This receptor was obtained from a man aged 50-60 years in good health and CMV-seropositive. The sequenced material came from PBMCs. The chain couples TRBV19 to TRBJ2-3; unclear D gene. CDR3 amino acids: CASSIEELHTQYF. CDR3 coding DNA: TGTGCCAGTAGTATAGAGGAGCTTCATACGCAGTATTTT.